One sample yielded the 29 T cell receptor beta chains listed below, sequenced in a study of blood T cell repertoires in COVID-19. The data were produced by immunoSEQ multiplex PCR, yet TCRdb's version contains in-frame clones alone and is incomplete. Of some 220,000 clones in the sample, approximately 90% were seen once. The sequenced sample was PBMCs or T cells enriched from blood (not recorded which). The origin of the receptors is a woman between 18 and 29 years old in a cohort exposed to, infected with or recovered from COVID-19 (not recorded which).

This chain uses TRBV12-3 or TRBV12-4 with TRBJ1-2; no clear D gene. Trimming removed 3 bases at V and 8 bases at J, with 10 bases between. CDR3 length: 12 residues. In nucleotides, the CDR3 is TGTGCCAGCAGTTTTGGTAGCAAAGGCTACACCTTC. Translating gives CASSFGSKGYTF.

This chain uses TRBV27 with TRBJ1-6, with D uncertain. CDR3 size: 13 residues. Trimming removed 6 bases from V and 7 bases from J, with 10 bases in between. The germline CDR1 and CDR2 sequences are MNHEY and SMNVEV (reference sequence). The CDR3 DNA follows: TGTGCCAGCAGCCGGGGATGGAATTCACCCCTCCACTTT. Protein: CASSRGWNSPLHF.

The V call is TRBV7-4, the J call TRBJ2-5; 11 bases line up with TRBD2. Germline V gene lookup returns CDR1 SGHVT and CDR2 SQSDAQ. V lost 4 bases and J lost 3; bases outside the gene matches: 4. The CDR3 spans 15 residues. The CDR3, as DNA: TGTGCCAGCAGCTCCGGGACTAGCGGAGAAGAGACCCAGTACTTC. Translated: CASSSGTSGEETQYF.

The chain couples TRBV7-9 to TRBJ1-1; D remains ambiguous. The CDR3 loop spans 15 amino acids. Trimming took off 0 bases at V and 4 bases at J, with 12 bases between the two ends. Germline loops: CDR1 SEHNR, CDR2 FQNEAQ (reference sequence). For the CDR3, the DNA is TGTGCCAGCAGCTTAGCGACGGGGTCGGGCACTGAAGCTTTCTTT. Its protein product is CASSLATGSGTEAFF.

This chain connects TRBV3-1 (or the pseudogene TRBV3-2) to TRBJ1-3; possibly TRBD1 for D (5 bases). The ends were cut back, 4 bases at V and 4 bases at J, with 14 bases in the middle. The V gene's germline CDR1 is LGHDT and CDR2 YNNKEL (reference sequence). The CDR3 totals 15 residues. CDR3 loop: CASSPGPGVGNTIYF. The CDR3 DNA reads TGTGCCAGCAGCCCAGGGCCCGGAGTGGGAAACACCATATATTTT.

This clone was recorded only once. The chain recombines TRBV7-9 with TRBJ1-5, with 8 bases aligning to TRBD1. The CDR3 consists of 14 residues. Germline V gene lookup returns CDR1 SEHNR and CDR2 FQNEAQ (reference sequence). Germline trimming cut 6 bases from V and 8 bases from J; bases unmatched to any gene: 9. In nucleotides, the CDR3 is TGTGCCAGCAGTCAGACAGGGGACATCAAGCCCCAGCATTTT. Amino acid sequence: CASSQTGDIKPQHF.

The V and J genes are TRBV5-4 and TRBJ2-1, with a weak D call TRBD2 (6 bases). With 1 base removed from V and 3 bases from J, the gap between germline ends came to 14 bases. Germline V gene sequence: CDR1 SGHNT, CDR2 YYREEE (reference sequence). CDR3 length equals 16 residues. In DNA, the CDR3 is TGTGCCAGCAGCTTGAGACTAGTGGCCGACTACAATGAGCAGTTCTTC. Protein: CASSLRLVADYNEQFF.

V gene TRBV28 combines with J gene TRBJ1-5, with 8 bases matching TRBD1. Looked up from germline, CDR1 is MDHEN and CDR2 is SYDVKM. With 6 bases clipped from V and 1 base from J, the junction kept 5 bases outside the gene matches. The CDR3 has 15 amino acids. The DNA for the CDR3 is TGTGCCAGCAGGGTGACAGGGGTGAGCAATCAGCCCCAGCATTTT. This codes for CASRVTGVSNQPQHF.

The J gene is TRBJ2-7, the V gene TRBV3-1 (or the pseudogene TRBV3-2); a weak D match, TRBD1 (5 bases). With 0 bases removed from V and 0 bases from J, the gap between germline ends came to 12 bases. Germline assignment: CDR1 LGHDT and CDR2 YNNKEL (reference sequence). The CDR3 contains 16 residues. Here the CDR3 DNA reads TGTGCCAGCAGCCAAGACATGGGGCAAATCTCCTACGAGCAGTACTTC. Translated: CASSQDMGQISYEQYF.

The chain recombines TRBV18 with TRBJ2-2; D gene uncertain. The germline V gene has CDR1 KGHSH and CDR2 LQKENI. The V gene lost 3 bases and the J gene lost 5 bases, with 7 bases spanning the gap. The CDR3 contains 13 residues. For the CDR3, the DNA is TGTGCCAGCTCACCGCTAGGTACCGGGGAGCTGTTTTTT. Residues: CASSPLGTGELFF. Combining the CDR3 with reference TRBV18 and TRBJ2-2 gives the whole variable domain NAGVMQNPRHLVRRRGQEARLRCSPMKGHSHVYWYRQLPEEGLKFMVYLQKENIIDESGMPKERFSAEFPKEGPSILRIQQVVRGDSAAYFCASSPLGTGELFFGEGSRLTVL.

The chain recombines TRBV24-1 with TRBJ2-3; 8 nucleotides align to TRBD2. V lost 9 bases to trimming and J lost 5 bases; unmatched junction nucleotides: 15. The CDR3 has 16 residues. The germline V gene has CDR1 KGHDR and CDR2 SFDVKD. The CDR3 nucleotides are TGTGCCACCTCTGTGGGGCCAGCGGGAGACGGAGATACGCAGTATTTT. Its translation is CATSVGPAGDGDTQYF.

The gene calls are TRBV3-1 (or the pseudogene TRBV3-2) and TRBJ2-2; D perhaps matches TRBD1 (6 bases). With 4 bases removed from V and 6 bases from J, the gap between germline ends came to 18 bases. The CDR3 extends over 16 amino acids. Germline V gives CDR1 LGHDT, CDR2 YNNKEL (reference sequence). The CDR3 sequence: CASSPYRDKSPGELFF. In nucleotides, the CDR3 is TGTGCCAGCAGCCCTTACCGGGACAAATCCCCCGGGGAGCTGTTTTTT.

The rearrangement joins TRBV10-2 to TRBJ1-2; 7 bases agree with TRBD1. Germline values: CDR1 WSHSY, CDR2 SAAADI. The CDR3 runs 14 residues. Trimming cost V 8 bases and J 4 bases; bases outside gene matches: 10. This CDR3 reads CASWVGDSLYGYTF. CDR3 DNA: TGCGCCAGCTGGGTTGGGGACAGCCTCTATGGCTACACCTTC.

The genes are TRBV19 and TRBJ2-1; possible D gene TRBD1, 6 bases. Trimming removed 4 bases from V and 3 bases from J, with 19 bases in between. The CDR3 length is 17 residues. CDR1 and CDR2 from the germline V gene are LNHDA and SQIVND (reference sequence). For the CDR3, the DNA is TGTGCCAGTAGTACTAACCGACAGGCCCACATCTACAATGAGCAGTTCTTC. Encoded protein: CASSTNRQAHIYNEQFF.

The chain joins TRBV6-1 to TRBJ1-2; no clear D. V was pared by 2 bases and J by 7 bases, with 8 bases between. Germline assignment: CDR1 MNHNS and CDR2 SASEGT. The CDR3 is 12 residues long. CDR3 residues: CASSEPRLGYTF. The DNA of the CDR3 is TGTGCCAGCAGTGAACCTAGGCTTGGCTACACCTTC.

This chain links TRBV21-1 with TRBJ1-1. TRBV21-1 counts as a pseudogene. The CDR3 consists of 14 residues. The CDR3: CASSKKGVGTEAFF. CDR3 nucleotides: TGTGCCAGCAGCAAAAAAGGAGTCGGCACTGAAGCTTTCTTT.

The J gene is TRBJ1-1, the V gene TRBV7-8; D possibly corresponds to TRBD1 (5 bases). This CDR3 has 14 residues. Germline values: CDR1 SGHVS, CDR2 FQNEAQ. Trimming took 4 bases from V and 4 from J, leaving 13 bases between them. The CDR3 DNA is TGTGCCAGCAGCTCCAGGGCGGGAGGCACTGAAGCTTTCTTT. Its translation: CASSSRAGGTEAFF.

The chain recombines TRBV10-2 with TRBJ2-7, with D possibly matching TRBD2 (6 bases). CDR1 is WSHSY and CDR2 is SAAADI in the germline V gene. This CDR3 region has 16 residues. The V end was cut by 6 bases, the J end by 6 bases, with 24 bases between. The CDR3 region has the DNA TGCGCCAGCAGGGCCCCGTCGATGGGGGGAGGATCCGAGCAGTACTTC. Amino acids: CASRAPSMGGGSEQYF.

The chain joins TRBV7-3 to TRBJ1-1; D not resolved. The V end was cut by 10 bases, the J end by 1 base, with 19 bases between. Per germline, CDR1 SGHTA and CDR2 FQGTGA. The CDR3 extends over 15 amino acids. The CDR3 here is CATSLEAVSNTEAFF. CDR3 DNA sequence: TGTGCCACCTCCCTCGAGGCGGTTTCGAACACTGAAGCTTTCTTT.

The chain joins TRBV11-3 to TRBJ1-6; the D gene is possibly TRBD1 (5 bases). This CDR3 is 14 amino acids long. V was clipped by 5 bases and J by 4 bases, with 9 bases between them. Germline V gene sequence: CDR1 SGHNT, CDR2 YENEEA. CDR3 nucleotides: TGTGCCAGCAGCCTCAAGGGGTATAATTCACCCCTCCACTTT. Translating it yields CASSLKGYNSPLHF. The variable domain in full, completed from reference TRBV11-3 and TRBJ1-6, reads EAGVVQSPRYKIIEKKQPVAFWCNPISGHNTLYWYLQNLGQGPELLIRYENEEAVDDSQLPKDRFSAERLKGVDSTLKIQPAELGDSAVYLCASSLKGYNSPLHFGNGTRLTVT.

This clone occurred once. As DNA, the CDR3 is TGTGCCAGCAGCGCTCCGGGACTCGCAGAGACCCAGTACTTC. This codes for CASSAPGLAETQYF. This chain links TRBV9 with TRBJ2-5, with TRBD2 as a possible D gene (6 bases). The germline gives CDR1 SGDLS, CDR2 YYNGEE. CDR3 length: 14 amino acids. V gave up 3 bases and J gave up 4 bases, with 13 bases separating them.

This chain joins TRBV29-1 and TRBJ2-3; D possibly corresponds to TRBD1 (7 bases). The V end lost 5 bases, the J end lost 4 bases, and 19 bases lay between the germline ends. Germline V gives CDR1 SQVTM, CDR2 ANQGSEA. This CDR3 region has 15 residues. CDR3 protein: CSVQGGLAGSDTQYF. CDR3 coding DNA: TGCAGCGTTCAGGGGGGCCTAGCAGGTTCAGATACGCAGTATTTT.

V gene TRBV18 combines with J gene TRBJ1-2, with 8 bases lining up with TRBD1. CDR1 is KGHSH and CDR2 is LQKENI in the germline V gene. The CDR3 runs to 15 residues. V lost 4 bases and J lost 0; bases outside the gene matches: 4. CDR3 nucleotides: TGTGCCAGCTCACGGGACAGGCACTCTAACTATGGCTACACCTTC. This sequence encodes CASSRDRHSNYGYTF.

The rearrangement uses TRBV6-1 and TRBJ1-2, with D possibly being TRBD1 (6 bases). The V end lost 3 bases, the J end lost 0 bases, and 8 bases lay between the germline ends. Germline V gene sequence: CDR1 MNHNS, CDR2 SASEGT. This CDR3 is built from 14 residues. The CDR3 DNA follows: TGTGCCAGCAGTGATCGGACAGCTAACTATGGCTACACCTTC. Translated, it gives CASSDRTANYGYTF.

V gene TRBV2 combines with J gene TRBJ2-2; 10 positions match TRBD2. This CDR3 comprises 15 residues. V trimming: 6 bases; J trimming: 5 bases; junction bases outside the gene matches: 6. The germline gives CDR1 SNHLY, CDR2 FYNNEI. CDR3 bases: TGTGCCAGCAGAACGGGACTAGCGCCTACCGGGGAGCTGTTTTTT. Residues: CASRTGLAPTGELFF.

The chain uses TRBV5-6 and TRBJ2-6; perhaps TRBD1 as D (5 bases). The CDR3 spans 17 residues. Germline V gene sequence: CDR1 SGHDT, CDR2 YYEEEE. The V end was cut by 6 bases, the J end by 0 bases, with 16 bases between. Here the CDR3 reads CASTLGHYRSGANVLTF. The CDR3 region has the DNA TGTGCCAGCACCCTCGGACATTACCGCTCTGGGGCCAACGTCCTGACTTTC.

CDR3 loop: CASSMTSGVNTGELFF. CDR3 DNA: TGTGCCAGCTCAATGACTAGCGGGGTGAACACCGGGGAGCTGTTTTTT. This rearrangement joins TRBV18 to TRBJ2-2; 11 nucleotides agree with TRBD2. Germline CDR1 reads KGHSH; CDR2 reads LQKENI. With 5 bases clipped from V and 1 base from J, the junction kept 3 bases outside the gene matches. The CDR3 runs 16 residues. Full variable domain (rest looked up from reference TRBV18 and TRBJ2-2): NAGVMQNPRHLVRRRGQEARLRCSPMKGHSHVYWYRQLPEEGLKFMVYLQKENIIDESGMPKERFSAEFPKEGPSILRIQQVVRGDSAAYFCASSMTSGVNTGELFFGEGSRLTVL.

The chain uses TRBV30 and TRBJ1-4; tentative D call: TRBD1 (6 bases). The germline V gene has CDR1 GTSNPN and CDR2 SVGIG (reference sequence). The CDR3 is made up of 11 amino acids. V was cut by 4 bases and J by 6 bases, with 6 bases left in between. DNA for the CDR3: TGTGCCTGGACAGGGGATGAAAAACTGTTTTTT. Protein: CAWTGDEKLFF.

For the CDR3, the DNA is TGTGCCAGCAGTTTTTCCGGGGGGGCTAGGGAGACCCAGTACTTC. This gives the protein CASSFSGGARETQYF. The V gene is TRBV28, the J gene TRBJ2-5, with TRBD2 matching 8 bases. CDR1 is MDHEN and CDR2 is SYDVKM in the germline V gene. V lost 3 bases, J lost 5 bases, and 8 bases stayed unmatched. The CDR3 is 15 amino acids.